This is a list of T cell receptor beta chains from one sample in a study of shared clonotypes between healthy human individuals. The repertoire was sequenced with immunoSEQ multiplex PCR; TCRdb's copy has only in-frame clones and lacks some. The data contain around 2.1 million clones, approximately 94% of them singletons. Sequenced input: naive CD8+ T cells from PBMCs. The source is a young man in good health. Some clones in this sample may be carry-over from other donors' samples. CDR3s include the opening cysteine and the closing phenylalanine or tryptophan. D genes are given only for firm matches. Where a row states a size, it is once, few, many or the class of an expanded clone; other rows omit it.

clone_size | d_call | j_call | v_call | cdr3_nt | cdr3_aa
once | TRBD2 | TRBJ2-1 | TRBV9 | TGTGCCAGCAGCGCTTCCGGGACTAGCGACTACAATGAGCAGTTCTTC | CASSASGTSDYNEQFF
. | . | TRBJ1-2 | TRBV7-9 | TGTGCCAGCAGCTCCACCGACAGCCGGCGTATCTATGGCTACACCTTC | CASSSTDSRRIYGYTF
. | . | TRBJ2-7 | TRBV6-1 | TGTGCCAGCAGTGAATTTTCAGTTTCCTACGAGCAGTACTTC | CASSEFSVSYEQYF
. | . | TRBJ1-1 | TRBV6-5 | TGTGCCAGCAGTTACGGGCCTGAAGCTTTCTTT | CASSYGPEAFF
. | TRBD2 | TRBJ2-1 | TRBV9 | TGTGCCAGCAGCGTAGCGGGAGGTAATGAGCAGTTCTTC | CASSVAGGNEQFF
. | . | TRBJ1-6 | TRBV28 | TGTGCCAGCAGACGAGCCCGGGGGACTAATTCACCCCTCCACTTT | CASRRARGTNSPLHF
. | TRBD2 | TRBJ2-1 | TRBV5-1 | TGCGCCAGCAGCTTAGGCGCGGGAGAGGGCAATGAGCAGTTCTTC | CASSLGAGEGNEQFF
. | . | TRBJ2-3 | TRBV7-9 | TGTGCCAGCAGCTTAAGCGATAGCACAGATACGCAGTATTTT | CASSLSDSTDTQYF
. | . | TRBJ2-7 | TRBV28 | TGTGCCAGCAGCAACCGTGCCAGGGGTACCTACGAGCAGTACTTC | CASSNRARGTYEQYF
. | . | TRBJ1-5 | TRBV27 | TGTGCCAGCAAACCCGACCCGGGGGGCAATCAGCCCCAGCATTTT | CASKPDPGGNQPQHF
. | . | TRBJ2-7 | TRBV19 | TGTGCCAGTAGTATAGCTAGGCTAGCGCCTATACTCGAGCAGTACTTC | CASSIARLAPILEQYF
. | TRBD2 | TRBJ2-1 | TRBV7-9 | TGTGCCAGCAGCTGGGGACTAGCGGATTACAATGAGCAGTTCTTC | CASSWGLADYNEQFF
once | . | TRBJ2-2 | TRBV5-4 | TGTGCCAGCAGCTCGGACAGCGGGGAGCTGTTTTTT | CASSSDSGELFF
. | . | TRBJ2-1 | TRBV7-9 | TGTGCCAGCAGCGACATAGATTTCAATGAGCAGTTCTTC | CASSDIDFNEQFF
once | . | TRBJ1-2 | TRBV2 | TGTGCCAGCCCGCTAGGACAGCTTCCCCACTATGGCTACACCTTC | CASPLGQLPHYGYTF
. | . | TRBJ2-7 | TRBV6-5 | TGTGCCAGCAGTTCTAAACAGCTTGGAGGCGAGCAGTACTTC | CASSSKQLGGEQYF
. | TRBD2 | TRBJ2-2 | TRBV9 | TGTGCCAGCAGCGTAGCAGGGCTAGCGGGAGGTGGAACCGGGGAGCTGTTTTTT | CASSVAGLAGGGTGELFF
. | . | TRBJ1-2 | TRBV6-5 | TGTGCCAGCACCGGTGTGGAGGGTTCAGAATATGGCTACACCTTC | CASTGVEGSEYGYTF
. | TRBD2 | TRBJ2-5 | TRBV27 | TGTGCCAGCAGTCCTACCAGACTAGCGGAATTCCAAGAGACCCAGTACTTC | CASSPTRLAEFQETQYF
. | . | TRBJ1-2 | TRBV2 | TGTGCCAGCATCGGCAGGGGTGAGGGCTACACCTTC | CASIGRGEGYTF
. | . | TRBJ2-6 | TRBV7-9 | TGTGCCAGCAGCTTACCCCTCGGCAGGGCAAAGTCTGGGGCCAACGTCCTGACTTTC | CASSLPLGRAKSGANVLTF
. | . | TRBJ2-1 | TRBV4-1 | TGCGCCAGCAGCCCCGGGACGCGAAATGAGCAGTTCTTC | CASSPGTRNEQFF
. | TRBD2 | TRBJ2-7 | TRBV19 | TGTGCCAGTAGTATCTCGACTAGCGGGAGGCGAGAGCAGTACTTC | CASSISTSGRREQYF
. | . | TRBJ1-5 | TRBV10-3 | TGTGCCATCAGTGAGTCGTGGCAGACGAATCAGCCCCAGCATTTT | CAISESWQTNQPQHF
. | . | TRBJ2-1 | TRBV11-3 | TGTGCCAGCAGCTTACCTCTTAACGCGGGGATACACCACAATGAGCAGTTCTTC | CASSLPLNAGIHHNEQFF
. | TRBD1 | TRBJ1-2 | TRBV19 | TGTGCCAGTAGTGCAGACAGGGGGCGAGGATATGGCTACACCTTC | CASSADRGRGYGYTF
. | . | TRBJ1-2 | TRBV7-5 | TGTGCCAGAAGAGGGTTTCACCCTACCCAGTTCTATGGCTACACCTTC | CARRGFHPTQFYGYTF
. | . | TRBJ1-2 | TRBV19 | TGTGCCAGTAGTAACGGGTTAGCTAACTATGGCTACACCTTC | CASSNGLANYGYTF
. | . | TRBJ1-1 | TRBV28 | TGTGCCAGCAGTTTAGCCCCCCGGTTGGGGGATGAGGCTTTCTTT | CASSLAPRLGDEAFF
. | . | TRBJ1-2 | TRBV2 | TGTGCCAGCAGTGAAAATGGGCGCAACACCTTC | CASSENGRNTF
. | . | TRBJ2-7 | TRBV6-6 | TGTGCCAGCAGTTACTCCAACCCTGGGTACGAGCAGTACTTC | CASSYSNPGYEQYF
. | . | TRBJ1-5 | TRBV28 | TGTGCCAGCACCGGGTGGACAGTAGATAGCAATCAGCCCCAGCATTTT | CASTGWTVDSNQPQHF
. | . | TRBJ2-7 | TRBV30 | TGTGCCTGGGACGGGCCCTACGAGCAGTACTTC | CAWDGPYEQYF
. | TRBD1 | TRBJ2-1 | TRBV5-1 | TGCGCCAGCAGCCTGGGACAGGGGACCTACAATGAGCAGTTCTTC | CASSLGQGTYNEQFF
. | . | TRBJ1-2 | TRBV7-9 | TGTGCCAGCAGCTTAGTAGGGGACGCCTATGGCTACACCTTC | CASSLVGDAYGYTF
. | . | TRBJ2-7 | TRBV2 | TGTGCCAGCAGGTTCAGGGTAGACGAGCAGTACTTC | CASRFRVDEQYF
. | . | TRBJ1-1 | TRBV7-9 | TGTGCCAGCAGCGCTAGTGTAGGGGTTGGGAACACTGAAGCTTTCTTT | CASSASVGVGNTEAFF
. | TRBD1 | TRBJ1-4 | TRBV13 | TGTGCCACCGGGACAGGGGGCCCCGGGAGTGAAAAACTGTTTTTT | CATGTGGPGSEKLFF
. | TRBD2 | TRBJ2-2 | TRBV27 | TGTGCCAGCAGTCCCGGGACTAGCGGGACGCGAACCGGGGAGCTGTTTTTT | CASSPGTSGTRTGELFF
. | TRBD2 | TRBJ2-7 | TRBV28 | TGTGCCAGCAGCTACGGACTAGCGCCCTCCTACGAGCAGTACTTC | CASSYGLAPSYEQYF
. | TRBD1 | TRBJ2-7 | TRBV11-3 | TGTGCCAGCAGCCCCCGGGACAGCCCATCGGGATACGAGCAGTACTTC | CASSPRDSPSGYEQYF
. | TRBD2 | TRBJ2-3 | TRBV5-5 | TGTGCCAGCACGTGGGGACTAGCGGGAGCCACCGATACGCAGTATTTT | CASTWGLAGATDTQYF
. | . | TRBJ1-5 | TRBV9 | TGTGCCAGCAGCGTAGGGCAGGGAAACGATCAGCCCCAGCATTTT | CASSVGQGNDQPQHF
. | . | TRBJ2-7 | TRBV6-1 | TGTGCCAGCAGTGGGTGGATAGACCCTTGGCAGAAATTC | CASSGWIDPWQKF
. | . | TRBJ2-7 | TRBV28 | TGTGCCAGCAGTTTCGCAACCACTCAGGGTGATCCGTGGGGCGAGCAGTACTTC | CASSFATTQGDPWGEQYF
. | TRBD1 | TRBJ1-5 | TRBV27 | TGTGCCAGCAGTTTAAGGGACAGTCGTCAGCCCCAGCATTTT | CASSLRDSRQPQHF
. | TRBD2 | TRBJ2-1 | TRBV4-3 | TGCGCCAGCAGCCAAGATCGGGCGGGAGGGTACAATGAGCAGTTCTTC | CASSQDRAGGYNEQFF
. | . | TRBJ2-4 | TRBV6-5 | TGTGCCAGCTCGCTGGGCAGTCCCTACATTCAGTACTTC | CASSLGSPYIQYF
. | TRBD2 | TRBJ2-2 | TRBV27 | TGTGCCAGCAGTTTAATCGGGGGGTCGAACACCGGGGAGCTGTTTTTT | CASSLIGGSNTGELFF
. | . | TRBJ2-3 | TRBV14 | TGTGCCAGCAGCCTCCGGGGTCGAGATACGCAGTATTTT | CASSLRGRDTQYF
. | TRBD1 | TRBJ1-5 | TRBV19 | TGTGCCAGTAGAGTAGACAGGGATCAGCCCCAGCATTTT | CASRVDRDQPQHF
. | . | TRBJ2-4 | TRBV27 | TGTGCCAGCAGTTTGTCCGACAGAAACATTCAGTACTTC | CASSLSDRNIQYF
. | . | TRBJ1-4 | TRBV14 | TGTGCCAGCAGCCAAGATCTTCGCATAGGGACGCCCGCAACTAATGAAAAACTGTTTTTT | CASSQDLRIGTPATNEKLFF
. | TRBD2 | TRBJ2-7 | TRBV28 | TGTGCCAGCAGTCCCCAGCGGGAGTTGAGCTACGAGCAGTACTTC | CASSPQRELSYEQYF
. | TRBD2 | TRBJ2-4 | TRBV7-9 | TGTGCCAGCAGCTCCCGGACTAGCGGGGAAAACATTCAGTACTTC | CASSSRTSGENIQYF
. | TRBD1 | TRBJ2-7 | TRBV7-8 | TGTGCCAGCAGCCCAGGAGCTGACAGGGACGAGCAGTACTTC | CASSPGADRDEQYF
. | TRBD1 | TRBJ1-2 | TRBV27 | TGTGCCAGCAGTTTCGCAGGGGGACCGAACTATGGCTACACCTTC | CASSFAGGPNYGYTF